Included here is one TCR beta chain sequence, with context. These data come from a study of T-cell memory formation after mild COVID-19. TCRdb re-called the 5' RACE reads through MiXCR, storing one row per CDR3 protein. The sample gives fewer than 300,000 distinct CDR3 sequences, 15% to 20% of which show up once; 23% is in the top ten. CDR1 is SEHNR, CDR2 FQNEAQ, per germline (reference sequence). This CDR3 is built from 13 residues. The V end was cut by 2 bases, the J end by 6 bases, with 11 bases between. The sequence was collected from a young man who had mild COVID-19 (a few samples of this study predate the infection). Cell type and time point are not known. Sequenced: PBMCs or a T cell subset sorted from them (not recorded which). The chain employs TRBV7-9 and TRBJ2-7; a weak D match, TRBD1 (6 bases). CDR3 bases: TGTGCCAGCAGCTTAACTGCAGGGGCCGAGCAGTACGTC. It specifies CASSLTAGAEQYV.